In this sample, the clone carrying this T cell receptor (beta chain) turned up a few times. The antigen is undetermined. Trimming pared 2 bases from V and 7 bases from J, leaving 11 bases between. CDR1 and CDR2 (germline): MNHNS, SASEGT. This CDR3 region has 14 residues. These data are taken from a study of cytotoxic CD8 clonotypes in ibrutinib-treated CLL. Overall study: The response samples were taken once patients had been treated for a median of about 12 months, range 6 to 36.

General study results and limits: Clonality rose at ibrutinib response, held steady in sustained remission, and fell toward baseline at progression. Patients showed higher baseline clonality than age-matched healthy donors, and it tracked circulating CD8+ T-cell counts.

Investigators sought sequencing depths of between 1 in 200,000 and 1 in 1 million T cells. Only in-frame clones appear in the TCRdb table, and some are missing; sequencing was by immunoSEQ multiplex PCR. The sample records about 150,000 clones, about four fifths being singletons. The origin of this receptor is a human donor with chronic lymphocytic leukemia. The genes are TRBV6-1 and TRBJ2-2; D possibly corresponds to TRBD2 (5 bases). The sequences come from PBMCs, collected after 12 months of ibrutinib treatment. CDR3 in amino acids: CASSELPGGGELFF. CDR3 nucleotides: TGTGCCAGCAGTGAACTTCCCGGAGGCGGGGAGCTGTTTTTT.